This TCR beta chain appears in the sequencing data of a study of control samples from healthy donors and cancer patients. TCRdb's table, derived via immunoSEQ multiplex PCR, lists solely in-frame clones and lacks some. The sample has about 110,000 clones, about 89% seen once. Germline CDR1 reads MGHRA; CDR2 reads YSYEKL. CDR3 length: 15 residues. The J segment lost 1 base and the V segment lost 1 base, leaving 1 base of the junction unmatched. This clone occurred a few times. What was sequenced was blood. The sequence derives from a woman aged 50 to 60 in good health. The V call is TRBV4-1, the J call TRBJ2-3; 8 bases agree with TRBD2. The CDR3 nucleotides read TGCGCCAGCAGCCAAGTTAGCGGGGGCACAGATACGCAGTATTTT. This encodes CASSQVSGGTDTQYF.